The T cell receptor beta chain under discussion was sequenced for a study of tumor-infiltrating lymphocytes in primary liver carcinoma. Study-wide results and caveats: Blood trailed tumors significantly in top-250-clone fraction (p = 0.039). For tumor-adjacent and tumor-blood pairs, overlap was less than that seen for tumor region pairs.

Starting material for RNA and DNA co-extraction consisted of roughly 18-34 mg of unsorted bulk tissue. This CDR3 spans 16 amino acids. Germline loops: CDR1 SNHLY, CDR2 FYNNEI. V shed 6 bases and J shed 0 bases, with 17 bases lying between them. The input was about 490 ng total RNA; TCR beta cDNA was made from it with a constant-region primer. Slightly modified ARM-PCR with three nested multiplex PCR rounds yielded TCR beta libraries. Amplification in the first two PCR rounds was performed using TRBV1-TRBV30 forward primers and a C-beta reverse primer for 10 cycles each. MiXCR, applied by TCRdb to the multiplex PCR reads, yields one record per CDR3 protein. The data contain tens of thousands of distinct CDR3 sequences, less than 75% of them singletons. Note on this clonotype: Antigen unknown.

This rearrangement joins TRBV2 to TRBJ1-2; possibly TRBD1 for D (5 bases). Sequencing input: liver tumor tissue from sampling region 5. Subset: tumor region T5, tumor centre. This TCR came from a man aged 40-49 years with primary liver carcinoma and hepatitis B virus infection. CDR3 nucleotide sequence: TGTGCCAGCAGCGGGCGCGACAGTCCTACTAACTATGGCTACACCTTC. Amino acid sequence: CASSGRDSPTNYGYTF.